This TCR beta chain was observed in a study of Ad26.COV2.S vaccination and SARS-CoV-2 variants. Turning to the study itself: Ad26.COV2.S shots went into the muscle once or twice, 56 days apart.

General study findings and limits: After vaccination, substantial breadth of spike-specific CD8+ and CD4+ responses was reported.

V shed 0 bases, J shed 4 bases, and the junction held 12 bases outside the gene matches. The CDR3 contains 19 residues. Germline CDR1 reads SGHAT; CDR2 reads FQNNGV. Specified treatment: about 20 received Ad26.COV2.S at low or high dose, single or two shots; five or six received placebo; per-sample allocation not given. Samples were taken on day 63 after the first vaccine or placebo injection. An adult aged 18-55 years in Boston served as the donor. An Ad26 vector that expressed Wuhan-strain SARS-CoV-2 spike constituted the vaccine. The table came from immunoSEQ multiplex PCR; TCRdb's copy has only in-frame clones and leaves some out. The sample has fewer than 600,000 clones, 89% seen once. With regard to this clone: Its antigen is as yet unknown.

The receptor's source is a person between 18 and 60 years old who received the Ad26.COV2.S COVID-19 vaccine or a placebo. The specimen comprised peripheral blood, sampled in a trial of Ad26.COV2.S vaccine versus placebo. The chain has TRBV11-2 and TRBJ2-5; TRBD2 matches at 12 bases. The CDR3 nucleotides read TGTGCCAGCAGCTTAGAGCTAGCGGGAGGGTCCCTTCGGGCAGAGACCCAGTACTTC. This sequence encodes CASSLELAGGSLRAETQYF.